This paragraph covers one T cell receptor (beta chain) sequence. Its target is unknown. Other DNA sequences of this sample code for an identical CDR3. This entry is derived from a study of PD-1 blockade in mismatch repair-deficient tumors. Background on the study: Patients had 12 mismatch repair-deficient cancer types and were previously treated and progressing.

TCRs were sequenced from a few patients responding to pembrolizumab. Trimming took off 1 base at V and 6 bases at J, with 3 bases between the two ends. CDR3 length: 12 residues. The germline CDR1 and CDR2 sequences are SEHNR and FQNEAQ (reference sequence). Points from the study as a whole: Rapid post-treatment expansion, then contraction, generally preceding radiologic response, marked tumor-resident clones.

TCRdb's table, derived via immunoSEQ multiplex PCR, lists solely in-frame clones and lacks some. Of 56,000 or so clones in the sample, roughly 75% were seen once. The sample here was peripheral blood, taken 4 weeks after starting pembrolizumab. The clonotype comes from an adult with mismatch repair-deficient cancer. The chain links TRBV7-9 to TRBJ2-2; D is uncertain. The CDR3 loop reads CASSLGAGELFF. As DNA, the CDR3 is TGTGCCAGCAGCTTAGGAGCCGGGGAGCTGTTTTTT.